The rows below give T cell receptor beta chains drawn from one sample of a study of blood T cells in healthy people across ages. MiXCR, applied by TCRdb to the 5' RACE reads, yields one record per CDR3 protein. The repertoire consists of under 800,000 distinct CDR3 sequences, with approximately 39% occurring once and the leading ten covering about 20%. Source material: blood. These receptors originate from a woman in her sixties or seventies in good health. Both conserved end residues are part of each CDR3. Fields, in order: CDR3 DNA, CDR3 protein, V gene, D gene, J gene, clone size. D genes are given only for firm matches. Not all rows give a size; the values are once, few, many and, for expanded clones, a class.

TGTGCCAGCAGGCAACGGGAGAGTGTCGACGAGCAGTACTTC,CASRQRESVDEQYF,TRBV6-2/TRBV6-3,NA,TRBJ2-7,NA
TGTGCCACCAGCAGAGATGGGGACGCAGATGTAGGGTGGTCCCTTAAAGAGACCCAGTACTTC,CATSRDGDADVGWSLKETQYF,TRBV15,NA,TRBJ2-5,NA
TGCGCCAGCAGCTCCAGCGTAAGCGTGGCGACCCAGTACTTC,CASSSSVSVATQYF,TRBV5-1,NA,TRBJ2-5,NA
TGCAGTGCCAGAAGGCCCTCACAGGGTGGCTACACCTTC,CSARRPSQGGYTF,TRBV20-1,NA,TRBJ1-2,NA
TGTGCCAGCAGCAGCCCCTCGGGGCTCCAGACCCATGAGCAGTTCTTC,CASSSPSGLQTHEQFF,TRBV11-3,NA,TRBJ2-1,NA
TGTGCCAGCAGCTTCCCGGGACAGGGGTCCCACGAGCAGTACTTC,CASSFPGQGSHEQYF,TRBV3-1,TRBD1,TRBJ2-7,few
TGTGCCAGCAGCTATCCGACAGGCCCCTCTGGGGCCAACGTCCTGACTTTC,CASSYPTGPSGANVLTF,TRBV21-1,NA,TRBJ2-6,few
TGCGCAAGCGGGAGGGCCTTGGAAGATACGCAGTATTTT,CASGRALEDTQYF,TRBV5-1,TRBD2,TRBJ2-3,NA
TGCGCCAGCAGCCAAGGCCGGGATCCCAATGAGCAGTTCTTC,CASSQGRDPNEQFF,TRBV4-3,NA,TRBJ2-1,NA
TGTGCCAGCAGTTTAACCTGTCAAGAGACCCAGTACTTC,CASSLTCQETQYF,TRBV27,NA,TRBJ2-5,NA
TGTGCCAGCAGTGTGGAAGAGACCCAGTACTTC,CASSVEETQYF,TRBV12-3/TRBV12-4,NA,TRBJ2-5,many
TGTGCCGGGAATTTGGGGCCTGAAGCTTTCTTT,CAGNLGPEAFF,TRBV30,NA,TRBJ1-1,many
TGTGCCAGCAGCTTAGGGGGTGGGAGAACTGAAGCTTTCTTT,CASSLGGGRTEAFF,TRBV7-8,NA,TRBJ1-1,NA
TGTGCCAGCAGCCAAGTAGTCGACAATGAGCAGTACTTC,CASSQVVDNEQYF,TRBV4-2,NA,TRBJ2-7,NA
TGTGCCAGCAGTGAATTACCAATAAAGAAGGACGGGAACTACGAGCAGTACTTC,CASSELPIKKDGNYEQYF,TRBV25-1,NA,TRBJ2-7,NA
TGTGCTACCAGCAGAGATCAGGGTGGCTGCACCTTC,CATSRDQGGCTF,TRBV15,NA,TRBJ1-2,NA
TGTGCCAGCAGTGGAACAGGGGGCCTTAACACTGAAGCTTTCTTT,CASSGTGGLNTEAFF,TRBV27,TRBD1,TRBJ1-1,NA
TGTGCCAGCAGCTGGACAGGGGGCCAGGACGAGCAGTACTTC,CASSWTGGQDEQYF,TRBV7-2,TRBD1,TRBJ2-7,NA
TGTGCCAGCAGTACCGGGACTAGCCAAGAGACCCAGTACTTC,CASSTGTSQETQYF,TRBV12-3/TRBV12-4,TRBD2,TRBJ2-5,few
TGTGCCATCAACTCTGGACTAGAAGATGAGCAGTTCTTC,CAINSGLEDEQFF,TRBV10-3,TRBD2,TRBJ2-1,few
TGCGCCAGCAGCCCCTATTCCGGGACAGGGAAGAACGAGCAGTACTTC,CASSPYSGTGKNEQYF,TRBV4-3,TRBD1,TRBJ2-7,few
TGTGCCAGCAGCCCACCCCCCGGGCGGCTACAAGAGACCCAGTACTTC,CASSPPPGRLQETQYF,TRBV7-3,NA,TRBJ2-5,NA
TGCGCCAGCAGCCAAGGTCAGGGGGTATCCTACGAGCAGTACTTC,CASSQGQGVSYEQYF,TRBV4-3,TRBD1,TRBJ2-7,many
TGTGCCAGCAGTTCACAGACGGATTATAATTCACCCCTCCACTTT,CASSSQTDYNSPLHF,TRBV7-2,NA,TRBJ1-6,NA
TGTGCCAGCAGCCGTTACTGGGAACAAGAGACCCAGTACTTC,CASSRYWEQETQYF,TRBV9,NA,TRBJ2-5,NA
TGTGCCAGCTCACCAAATCAACCCTACGAGCAGTACTTC,CASSPNQPYEQYF,TRBV18,NA,TRBJ2-7,many
TGTGCCACCAGTGATTCCATTAGCGGGAGGGCCGTAGAGCAGTTCTTC,CATSDSISGRAVEQFF,TRBV24-1,TRBD2,TRBJ2-1,many
TGCAGTGCTAGTGGCGGGGGGCAGGACCAAGAGACCCAGTACTTC,CSASGGGQDQETQYF,TRBV20-1,TRBD2,TRBJ2-5,few
TGTGCCAGCAGCGTAGTGGCTAGCGGGGGCGGGCAGTACTTC,CASSVVASGGGQYF,TRBV9,TRBD2,TRBJ2-5,few
TGTGCCAGCAGACTCTCCGGGACTAGCAGGTCCCAGTACTTC,CASRLSGTSRSQYF,TRBV12-3/TRBV12-4,TRBD2,TRBJ2-5,NA